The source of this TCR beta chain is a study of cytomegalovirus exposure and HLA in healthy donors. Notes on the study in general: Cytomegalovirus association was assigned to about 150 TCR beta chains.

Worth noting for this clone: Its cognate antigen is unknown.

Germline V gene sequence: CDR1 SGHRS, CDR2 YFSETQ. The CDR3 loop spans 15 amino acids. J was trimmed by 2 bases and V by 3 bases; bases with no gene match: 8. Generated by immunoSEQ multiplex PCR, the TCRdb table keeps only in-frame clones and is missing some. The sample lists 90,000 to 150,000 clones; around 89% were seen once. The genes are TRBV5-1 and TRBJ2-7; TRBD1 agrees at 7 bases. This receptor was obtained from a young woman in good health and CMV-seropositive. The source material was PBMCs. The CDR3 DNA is TGCGCCAGCAGCTATACCGGGGACAGCACCTACGAGCAGTACTTC. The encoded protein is CASSYTGDSTYEQYF.